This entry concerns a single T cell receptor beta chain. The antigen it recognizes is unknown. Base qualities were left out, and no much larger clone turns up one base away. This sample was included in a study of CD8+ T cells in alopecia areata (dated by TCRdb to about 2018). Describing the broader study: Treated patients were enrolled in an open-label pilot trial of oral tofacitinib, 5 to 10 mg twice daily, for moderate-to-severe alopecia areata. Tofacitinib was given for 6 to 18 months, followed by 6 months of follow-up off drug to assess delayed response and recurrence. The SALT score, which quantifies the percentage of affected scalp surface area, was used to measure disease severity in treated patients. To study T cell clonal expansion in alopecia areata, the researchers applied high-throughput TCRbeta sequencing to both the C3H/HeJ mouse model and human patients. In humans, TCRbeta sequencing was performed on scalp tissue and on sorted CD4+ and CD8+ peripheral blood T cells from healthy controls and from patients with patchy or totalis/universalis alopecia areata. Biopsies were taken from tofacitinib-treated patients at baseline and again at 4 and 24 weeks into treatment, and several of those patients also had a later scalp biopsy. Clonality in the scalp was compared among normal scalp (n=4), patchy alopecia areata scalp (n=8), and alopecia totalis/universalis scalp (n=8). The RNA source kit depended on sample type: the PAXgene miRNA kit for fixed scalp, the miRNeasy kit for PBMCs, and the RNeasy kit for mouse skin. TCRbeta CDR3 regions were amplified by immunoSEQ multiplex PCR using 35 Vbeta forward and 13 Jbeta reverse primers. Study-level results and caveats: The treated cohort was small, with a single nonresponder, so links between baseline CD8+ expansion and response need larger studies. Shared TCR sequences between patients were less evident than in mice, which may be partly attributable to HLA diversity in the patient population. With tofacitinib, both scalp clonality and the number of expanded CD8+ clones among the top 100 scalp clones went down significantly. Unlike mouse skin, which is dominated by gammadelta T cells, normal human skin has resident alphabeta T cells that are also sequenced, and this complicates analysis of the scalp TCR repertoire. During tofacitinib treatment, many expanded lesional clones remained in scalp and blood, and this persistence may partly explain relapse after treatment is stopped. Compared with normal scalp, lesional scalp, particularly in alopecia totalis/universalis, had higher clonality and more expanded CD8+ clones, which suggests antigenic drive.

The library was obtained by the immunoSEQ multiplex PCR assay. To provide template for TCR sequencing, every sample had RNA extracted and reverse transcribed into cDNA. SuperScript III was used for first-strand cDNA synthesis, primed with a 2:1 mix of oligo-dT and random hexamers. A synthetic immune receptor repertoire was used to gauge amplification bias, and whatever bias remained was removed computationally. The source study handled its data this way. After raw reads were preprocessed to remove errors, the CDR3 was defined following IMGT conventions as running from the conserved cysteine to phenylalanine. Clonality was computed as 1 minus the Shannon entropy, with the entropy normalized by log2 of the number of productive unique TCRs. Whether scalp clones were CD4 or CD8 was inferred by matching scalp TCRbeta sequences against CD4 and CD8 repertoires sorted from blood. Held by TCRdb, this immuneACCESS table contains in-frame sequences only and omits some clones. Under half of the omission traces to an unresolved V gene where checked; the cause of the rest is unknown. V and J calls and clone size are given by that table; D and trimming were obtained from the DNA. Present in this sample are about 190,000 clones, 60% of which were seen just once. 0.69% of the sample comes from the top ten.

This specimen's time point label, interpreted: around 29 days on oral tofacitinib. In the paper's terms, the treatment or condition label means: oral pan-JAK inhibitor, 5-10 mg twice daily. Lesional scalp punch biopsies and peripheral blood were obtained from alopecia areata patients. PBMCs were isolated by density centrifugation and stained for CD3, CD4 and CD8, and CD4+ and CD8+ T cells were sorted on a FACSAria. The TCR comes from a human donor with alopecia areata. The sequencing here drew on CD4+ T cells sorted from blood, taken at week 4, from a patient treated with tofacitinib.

The nucleotides read TGTGCCAGCTCACCAGGAGCTTCCATCCCGCCCCAGCATTTT. This gives the protein CASSPGASIPPQHF. The chain was built from TRBV18 and TRBJ1-5, with the D gene uncertain. The junction shows trimming of 2 bases on V and 9 bases on J, plus 14 bases between the germline ends. CDR1 and CDR2 were assigned from the germline V gene as KGHSH and LQKENI. There are 14 amino acids in the CDR3, from cysteine to phenylalanine inclusive. Left in the record is the CDR3 DNA by itself, 42 bases read in frame from the first base.